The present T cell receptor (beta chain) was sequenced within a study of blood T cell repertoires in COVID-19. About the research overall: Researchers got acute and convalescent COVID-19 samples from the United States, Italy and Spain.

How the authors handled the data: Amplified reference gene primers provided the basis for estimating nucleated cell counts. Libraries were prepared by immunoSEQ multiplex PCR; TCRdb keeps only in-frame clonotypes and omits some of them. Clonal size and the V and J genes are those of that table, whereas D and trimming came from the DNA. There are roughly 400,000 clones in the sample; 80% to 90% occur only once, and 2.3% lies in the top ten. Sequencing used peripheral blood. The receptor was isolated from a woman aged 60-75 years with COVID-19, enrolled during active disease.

The CDR3 coding sequence is TGCGCCAGCAGCCTGGACAGGCCGACAGCAAACATTCAGTACTTC. Translating it yields CASSLDRPTANIQYF. V usage is TRBV5-1 and J usage is TRBJ2-4; 7 bases fit TRBD1. Per germline, CDR1 SGHRS and CDR2 YFSETQ. V shed 4 bases and J 6 bases; nucleotides not matched to a gene: 10. This CDR3 region has 15 residues.